Listed below are T cell receptor beta chains from one sample, sequenced in a study of blood T cell repertoires in COVID-19. Produced via immunoSEQ multiplex PCR; TCRdb's table is partial and in-frame only. The data show approximately 140,000 clones, with 80% to 90% seen just once and roughly 3.3% held by the top ten. The sample consisted of peripheral blood. All receptors come from a man between 65 and 85 years old with acute or convalescent COVID-19. The CDR3 runs from the conserved cysteine through the conserved F or W. The D gene is left open where the match is weak. Some rows mark clone size as missing; the rest say once, few, many or name a class of expanded clone.

clone_size: .
j_call: TRBJ2-1
d_call: TRBD1
v_call: TRBV30
cdr3_aa: CAWTLGGTYNEQFF
cdr3_nt: TGTGCCTGGACCTTAGGGGGCACCTACAATGAGCAGTTCTTC

clone_size: .
j_call: TRBJ2-1
d_call: TRBD2
v_call: TRBV19
cdr3_aa: CASSMGLAGYGEQFF
cdr3_nt: TGTGCCAGTAGTATGGGACTAGCGGGGTACGGTGAGCAGTTCTTC

clone_size: .
j_call: TRBJ2-5
d_call: TRBD1
v_call: TRBV24-1
cdr3_aa: CATSDFSTGGLETQYF
cdr3_nt: TGTGCCACCAGTGATTTCTCGACAGGGGGCCTGGAGACCCAGTACTTC

clone_size: .
j_call: TRBJ2-3
d_call: TRBD2
v_call: TRBV7-9
cdr3_aa: CASSSGTSGSTDTQYF
cdr3_nt: TGTGCCAGCAGCTCTGGGACTAGCGGGAGCACAGATACGCAGTATTTT

clone_size: .
j_call: TRBJ2-2
d_call: TRBD1
v_call: TRBV6-5
cdr3_aa: CAIRQGVTGELFF
cdr3_nt: TGTGCCATCAGACAGGGGGTCACCGGGGAGCTGTTTTTT

clone_size: .
j_call: TRBJ1-1
d_call: .
v_call: TRBV29-1
cdr3_aa: CSVMNTEAFF
cdr3_nt: TGCAGCGTCATGAACACTGAAGCTTTCTTT

clone_size: .
j_call: TRBJ1-2
d_call: .
v_call: TRBV7-2
cdr3_aa: CASSLAGSGGYTF
cdr3_nt: TGTGCCAGCAGCTTAGCCGGATCCGGGGGCTACACCTTC

clone_size: once
j_call: TRBJ1-5
d_call: .
v_call: TRBV30
cdr3_aa: CAWSRVMSNQPQHF
cdr3_nt: TGTGCCTGGAGCAGGGTTATGAGCAATCAGCCCCAGCATTTT

clone_size: .
j_call: TRBJ2-7
d_call: TRBD2
v_call: TRBV10-2
cdr3_aa: CASSESKASGDPYEQYF
cdr3_nt: TGCGCCAGCAGTGAGTCGAAGGCTAGCGGAGATCCCTACGAGCAGTACTTC

clone_size: .
j_call: TRBJ2-3
d_call: TRBD2
v_call: TRBV7-2
cdr3_aa: CASSALAGETYTQYF
cdr3_nt: TGTGCCAGCAGCGCACTAGCGGGAGAGACTTATACGCAGTATTTT

clone_size: .
j_call: TRBJ2-1
d_call: TRBD2
v_call: TRBV11-3
cdr3_aa: CASSRSGRQSYNEQFF
cdr3_nt: TGTGCCAGCAGCAGAAGCGGGAGACAATCCTACAATGAGCAGTTCTTC

clone_size: .
j_call: TRBJ2-7
d_call: TRBD2
v_call: TRBV6-2/TRBV6-3
cdr3_aa: CASSRGLAVSSYEQYF
cdr3_nt: TGTGCCAGCAGTCGGGGACTAGCGGTGAGCTCCTACGAGCAGTACTTC

clone_size: .
j_call: TRBJ2-7
d_call: .
v_call: TRBV10-3
cdr3_aa: CAIPPRVGPYEQYF
cdr3_nt: TGTGCCATCCCCCCCAGGGTAGGCCCCTACGAGCAGTACTTC

clone_size: .
j_call: TRBJ1-1
d_call: TRBD1
v_call: TRBV3-1/TRBV3-2
cdr3_aa: CASSQGTGGTEAFF
cdr3_nt: TGTGCCAGCAGCCAAGGGACAGGCGGCACTGAAGCTTTCTTT

clone_size: once
j_call: TRBJ2-6
d_call: .
v_call: TRBV24-1
cdr3_aa: CATSVEGFGANVLTF
cdr3_nt: TGTGCCACCAGTGTCGAGGGTTTTGGGGCCAACGTCCTGACTTTC

clone_size: few
j_call: TRBJ2-7
d_call: .
v_call: TRBV2
cdr3_aa: CASSEAAGIPYEQYF
cdr3_nt: TGTGCCAGCAGTGAAGCGGCGGGAATCCCCTACGAGCAGTACTTC

clone_size: .
j_call: TRBJ2-7
d_call: TRBD2
v_call: TRBV6-2/TRBV6-3
cdr3_aa: CASSNGGVHEQYF
cdr3_nt: TGTGCCAGCAGCAACGGGGGGGTGCACGAGCAGTACTTC

clone_size: .
j_call: TRBJ1-2
d_call: .
v_call: TRBV14
cdr3_aa: CASSQGQLRNYGYTF
cdr3_nt: TGTGCCAGCAGCCAAGGACAGCTACGTAACTATGGCTACACCTTC

clone_size: .
j_call: TRBJ2-7
d_call: TRBD2
v_call: TRBV5-4
cdr3_aa: CASSQGGTSVYEQYF
cdr3_nt: TGTGCCAGCAGCCAGGGAGGGACTAGCGTTTACGAGCAGTACTTC

clone_size: .
j_call: TRBJ2-7
d_call: TRBD1
v_call: TRBV6-6
cdr3_aa: CASSRETDRGFPYEQYF
cdr3_nt: TGTGCCAGCAGTCGGGAAACGGACAGGGGGTTCCCCTACGAGCAGTACTTC

clone_size: .
j_call: TRBJ2-5
d_call: TRBD2
v_call: TRBV3-1/TRBV3-2
cdr3_aa: CASSRRGLAGGVQETQYF
cdr3_nt: TGTGCCAGCAGCCGAAGGGGACTAGCGGGGGGGGTCCAAGAGACCCAGTACTTC

clone_size: few
j_call: TRBJ1-3
d_call: TRBD1
v_call: TRBV10-2
cdr3_aa: CASKLTGDPSGNTIYF
cdr3_nt: TGCGCCAGCAAATTGACAGGGGACCCCTCTGGAAACACCATATATTTT

clone_size: .
j_call: TRBJ2-7
d_call: .
v_call: TRBV28
cdr3_aa: CASSLTGRGQYF
cdr3_nt: TGTGCCAGCAGTTTGACAGGGCGGGGGCAGTACTTC

clone_size: .
j_call: TRBJ2-3
d_call: TRBD1
v_call: TRBV7-3
cdr3_aa: CASSDRGTTDTQYF
cdr3_nt: TGTGCCAGCAGTGACAGGGGAACCACAGATACGCAGTATTTT

clone_size: .
j_call: TRBJ2-7
d_call: .
v_call: TRBV27
cdr3_aa: CASSLPGAYEQYF
cdr3_nt: TGTGCCAGCAGCCTTCCAGGGGCCTACGAGCAGTACTTC

clone_size: .
j_call: TRBJ2-5
d_call: TRBD1
v_call: TRBV18
cdr3_aa: CASSTGTGKETQYF
cdr3_nt: TGTGCCAGCTCGACCGGGACAGGGAAGGAGACCCAGTACTTC

clone_size: once
j_call: TRBJ2-2
d_call: TRBD2
v_call: TRBV6-5
cdr3_aa: CASSLTSGTTGELFF
cdr3_nt: TGTGCCAGCAGCCTGACTAGCGGGACCACGGGGGAGCTGTTTTTT

clone_size: .
j_call: TRBJ2-1
d_call: TRBD2
v_call: TRBV11-3
cdr3_aa: CASSLQRGPYNEQFF
cdr3_nt: TGTGCCAGCAGCCTTCAGCGGGGCCCCTACAATGAGCAGTTCTTC

clone_size: .
j_call: TRBJ1-5
d_call: TRBD1
v_call: TRBV6-5
cdr3_aa: CASRPTGRNQPQHF
cdr3_nt: TGTGCCAGCAGACCGACAGGGAGGAACCAGCCCCAGCATTTT

clone_size: .
j_call: TRBJ1-5
d_call: TRBD1
v_call: TRBV27
cdr3_aa: CASSGQGNQPQHF
cdr3_nt: TGTGCCAGTTCAGGACAGGGCAATCAGCCCCAGCATTTT